This TCR beta chain appears in the sequencing data of a study of shared clonotypes between healthy human individuals. Positive CCR7 selection of CD45RO-negative cells yielded the naive CD8 cells, and terminally differentiated effector memory CD45RA+ cells were excluded. Assay used: immunoSEQ multiplex PCR; TCRdb lists only in-frame clones, some missing. Among just over 2,000,000 clones listed, about 95% were seen once. Concerning this clone itself: What it binds is not known.

Study-level results: Sampling included only blood; tissue repertoires likely differ. Generation probabilities of non-shared clonotypes were lower (relative to those shared by all four donors).

V was clipped by 5 bases and J by 4 bases, with 10 bases between them. CDR3 length: 13 amino acids. The germline V gene encodes CDR1 SGHDT and CDR2 YYEEEE. This receptor was identified in a man aged 18-30 years in good health. Sequencing input: naive CD8+ T cells sorted from blood. V is TRBV5-6 and J is TRBJ2-1; D may be TRBD1 or TRBD2 (5 bases each). Here the CDR3 reads CASSLWGYNEQFF. As DNA, the CDR3 is TGTGCCAGCAGTTTGTGGGGGTACAATGAGCAGTTCTTC.